The T cell receptor (beta chain) under discussion was sequenced for a study of T cells after yellow fever vaccination. This clonotype was found a few times. Germline V gives CDR1 MRHNA, CDR2 SNTAGT. The CDR3 totals 13 residues. Trimming cost V 2 bases and J 2 bases, with 4 bases left between them. For TCR, cDNA came from 5'RACE template switching, which added a universal primer site and UMIs. A single record per CDR3 protein comes from TCRdb applying MiXCR to the 5' RACE reads. The table includes about 630,000 distinct CDR3 sequences, 12% detected once. The origin of this receptor is a man aged 25-40 years who received the YFV17D yellow fever vaccine. This specimen consisted of PBMCs, obtained on the day of the yellow fever booster vaccination. This chain joins TRBV6-4 and TRBJ2-1; D not resolved. CDR3 sequence (DNA): TGTGCCAGCAGTGACGCCCCCTACAATGAGCAGTTCTTC. Amino acid sequence: CASSDAPYNEQFF.